This paragraph reports one T cell receptor beta chain. This entry belongs to a study of shared clonotypes between healthy human individuals. Germline assignment: CDR1 LNHDA and CDR2 SQIVND (reference sequence). The CDR3 consists of 13 residues. J lost 9 bases, V lost 3 bases, and 5 bases had no gene match. Only in-frame clones appear in the TCRdb table, and some are missing; sequencing was by immunoSEQ multiplex PCR. The repertoire has around 83,000 clones, over 55% of them found once; the top ten carry about half. The source material was memory CD8+ T cells sorted from blood. Subset of the sample: CD45RO+ cells pooled with CCR7-negative TemRA cells. The TCR was taken from a man aged 25-45 years in good health. This chain joins TRBV19 and TRBJ2-1; 7 nucleotides agree with TRBD2. The CDR3, as DNA: TGTGCCAGTAGTATCTCTGGGGGGGGTGAGCAGTTCTTC. This translates into CASSISGGGEQFF.